This T cell receptor (beta chain) was observed in a study of blood T cell repertoires in COVID-19. As for the study in general: Acute-phase and convalescent COVID-19 samples originated in the United States, Italy and Spain.

Authors' processing steps: The authors estimated nucleated cell counts from reference gene primer amplification. The data were produced by immunoSEQ multiplex PCR, yet TCRdb's version contains in-frame clones alone and is incomplete. V and J calls and clone size are given by that table; D and trimming were obtained from the DNA. The sample carries tens of thousands of clones, 75% to 85% recorded once. Trimming cost V 5 bases and J 8 bases, with 16 bases left between them. The CDR3 totals 14 residues. Germline values: CDR1 PRHDT, CDR2 FYEKMQ (reference sequence). This TCR was recovered from a man between 35 and 55 years old with acute or convalescent COVID-19. V gene TRBV13 combines with J gene TRBJ2-4; D unresolved. The sequencing sample was made of peripheral blood. In DNA form, the CDR3 reads TGTGCCAGCAGCCTCCAAAACCTATTGCACATTCAGTACTTC. Its translation is CASSLQNLLHIQYF. The full variable domain, rest sourced from reference TRBV13 and TRBJ2-4, is AAGVIQSPRHLIKEKRETATLKCYPIPRHDTVYWYQQGPGQDPQFLISFYEKMQSDKGSIPDRFSAQQFSDYHSELNMSSLELGDSALYFCASSLQNLLHIQYFGAGTRLSVL.